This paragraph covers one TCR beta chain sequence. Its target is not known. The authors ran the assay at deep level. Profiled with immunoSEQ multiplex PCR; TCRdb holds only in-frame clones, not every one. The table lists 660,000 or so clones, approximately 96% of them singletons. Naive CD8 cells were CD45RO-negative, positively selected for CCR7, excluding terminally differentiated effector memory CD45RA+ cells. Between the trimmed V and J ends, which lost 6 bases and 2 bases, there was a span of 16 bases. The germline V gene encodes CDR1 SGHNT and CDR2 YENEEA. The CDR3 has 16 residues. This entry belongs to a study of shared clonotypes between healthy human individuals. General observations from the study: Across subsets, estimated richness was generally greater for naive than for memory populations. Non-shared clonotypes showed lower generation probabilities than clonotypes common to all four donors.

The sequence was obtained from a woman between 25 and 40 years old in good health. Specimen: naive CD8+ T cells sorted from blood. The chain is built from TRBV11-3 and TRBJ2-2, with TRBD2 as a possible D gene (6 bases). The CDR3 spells CASRTRDSSNTGELFF. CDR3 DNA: TGTGCCAGCAGGACTCGGGACTCCTCAAACACCGGGGAGCTGTTTTTT.